A selection of T cell receptor beta chains follows, all from one sample in a study of T cells in localized non-small cell lung cancer. The table came from immunoSEQ multiplex PCR; TCRdb's copy has only in-frame clones and leaves some out. The sample lists about 24,000 clones, 90% to 95% occurring once. The source was peripheral blood, collected before any cancer treatment. Receptors originate from a woman between 35 and 70 years old with stage I lung adenocarcinoma. The CDR3 runs from the conserved cysteine through the conserved F or W. A D gene is named only where the DNA matches it firmly. Clone size is not always given. Where it is, it says once, few, many or a class for expanded clones.

.	TRBV6-5	.	TRBJ1-1	TGTGCCAGCAGTTCCACTCCGTCTGAAGCTTTCTTT	CASSSTPSEAFF
.	TRBV5-4	.	TRBJ1-2	TGTGCCAGCATACCAGGAAAGACCTATGGCTACACCTTC	CASIPGKTYGYTF
.	TRBV2	.	TRBJ2-7	TGTGCCAGCAGCGAACAGGGAAGGGGCTACGAGCAGTACTTC	CASSEQGRGYEQYF
.	TRBV9	TRBD1	TRBJ1-2	TGTGCCAGCAGTGAAACCTCCAGGGGGCCTAACTATGGCTACACCTTC	CASSETSRGPNYGYTF
.	TRBV18	.	TRBJ2-3	TGTGCCAGCTCACCCGACAGTGGAGCCACAGATACGCAGTATTTT	CASSPDSGATDTQYF
once	TRBV28	TRBD1	TRBJ2-7	TGTGCCAGCAGTTGGGGACAGACCTACGAGCAGTACTTC	CASSWGQTYEQYF
.	TRBV5-1	.	TRBJ2-1	TGCGCCAGCAGCCCAGAGAGGCTTAACAATGAGCAGTTCTTC	CASSPERLNNEQFF
.	TRBV9	.	TRBJ2-5	TGTGCCAGCAGCGTAGGGGTTCGCAGGGTCGGGGAGACCCAGTACTTC	CASSVGVRRVGETQYF
.	TRBV30	.	TRBJ2-3	TGTGCCTGGAGTAACAGGTCCCGTTTGGTAGCGTCCGATACGCAGTATTTT	CAWSNRSRLVASDTQYF
.	TRBV5-1	.	TRBJ2-1	TGCGCCAGCAGCTTACGGACAGCCTACAATGAGCAGTTCTTC	CASSLRTAYNEQFF
.	TRBV6-1	TRBD1	TRBJ1-2	TGTGCCAGCAGGGGGACAGGCAGGATCTATGGCTACACCTTC	CASRGTGRIYGYTF
.	TRBV19	.	TRBJ1-5	TGTGCCAGTAGTATAGGACGATCAAATCCAGGCAATCAGCCCCAGCATTTT	CASSIGRSNPGNQPQHF
.	TRBV28	.	TRBJ1-1	TGTGCCAGCAGTTTATATGGGGAAGTCTCTGAGGCTTTCTTT	CASSLYGEVSEAFF
.	TRBV6-5	.	TRBJ2-7	TGTGCCAGCAACGGGGGGCTACGCGAGCAGTACTTC	CASNGGLREQYF
.	TRBV7-2	.	TRBJ2-1	TGTGCCAGCAGCTTCTTCGGGAGAGACGATGAGCAGTTCTTC	CASSFFGRDDEQFF
.	TRBV27	.	TRBJ2-3	TGTGCCAGCAGTTTAGGGTACAGCCTTAGTAGCTCAGATACGCAGTATTTT	CASSLGYSLSSSDTQYF
.	TRBV10-3	.	TRBJ2-1	TGTGCCATCAGTCCCGGGACATCCTACAATGAGCAGTTCTTC	CAISPGTSYNEQFF
.	TRBV6-1	.	TRBJ1-2	TGTGCCAGCAGTGAGGGGTATGGCTACACCTTC	CASSEGYGYTF
.	TRBV4-1	.	TRBJ2-7	TGCGCCAGCAGCCAAGTTACAGCTGACTACGAGCAGTACTTC	CASSQVTADYEQYF
.	TRBV5-1	.	TRBJ1-4	TGCGCCAGCAGCTTGGTACAGGGTACTAATGAAAAACTGTTTTTT	CASSLVQGTNEKLFF
few	TRBV7-8	TRBD1	TRBJ1-5	TGTGCCAGCAGCACCCGACAGGGTAGGTCCAATCAGCCCCAGCATTTT	CASSTRQGRSNQPQHF
.	TRBV9	TRBD1	TRBJ1-3	TGTGCCAGCAGTGATACCTACAGGGGCCGGAACACCATATATTTT	CASSDTYRGRNTIYF
.	TRBV18	TRBD2	TRBJ2-3	TGTGCCAGCTCACCAGGGACTAACGCAGATACGCAGTATTTT	CASSPGTNADTQYF